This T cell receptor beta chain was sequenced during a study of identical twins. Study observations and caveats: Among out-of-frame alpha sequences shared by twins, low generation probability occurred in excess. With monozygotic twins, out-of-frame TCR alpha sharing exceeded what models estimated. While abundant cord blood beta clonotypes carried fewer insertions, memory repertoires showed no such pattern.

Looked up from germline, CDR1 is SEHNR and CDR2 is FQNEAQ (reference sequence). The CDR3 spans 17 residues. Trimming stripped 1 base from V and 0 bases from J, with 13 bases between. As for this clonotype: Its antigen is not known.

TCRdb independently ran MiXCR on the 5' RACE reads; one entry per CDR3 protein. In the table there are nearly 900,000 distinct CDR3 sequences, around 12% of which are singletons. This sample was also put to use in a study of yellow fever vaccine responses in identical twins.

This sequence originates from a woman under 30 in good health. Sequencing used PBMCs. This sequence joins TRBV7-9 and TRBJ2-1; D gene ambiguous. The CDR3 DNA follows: TGTGCCAGCAGCTTAGGATTGGGCGTAAGCTCCTACAATGAGCAGTTCTTC. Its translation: CASSLGLGVSSYNEQFF. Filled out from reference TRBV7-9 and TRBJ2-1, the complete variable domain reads DTGVSQNPRHKITKRGQNVTFRCDPISEHNRLYWYRQTLGQGPEFLTYFQNEAQLEKSRLLSDRFSAERPKGSFSTLEIQRTEQGDSAMYLCASSLGLGVSSYNEQFFGPGTRLTVL.